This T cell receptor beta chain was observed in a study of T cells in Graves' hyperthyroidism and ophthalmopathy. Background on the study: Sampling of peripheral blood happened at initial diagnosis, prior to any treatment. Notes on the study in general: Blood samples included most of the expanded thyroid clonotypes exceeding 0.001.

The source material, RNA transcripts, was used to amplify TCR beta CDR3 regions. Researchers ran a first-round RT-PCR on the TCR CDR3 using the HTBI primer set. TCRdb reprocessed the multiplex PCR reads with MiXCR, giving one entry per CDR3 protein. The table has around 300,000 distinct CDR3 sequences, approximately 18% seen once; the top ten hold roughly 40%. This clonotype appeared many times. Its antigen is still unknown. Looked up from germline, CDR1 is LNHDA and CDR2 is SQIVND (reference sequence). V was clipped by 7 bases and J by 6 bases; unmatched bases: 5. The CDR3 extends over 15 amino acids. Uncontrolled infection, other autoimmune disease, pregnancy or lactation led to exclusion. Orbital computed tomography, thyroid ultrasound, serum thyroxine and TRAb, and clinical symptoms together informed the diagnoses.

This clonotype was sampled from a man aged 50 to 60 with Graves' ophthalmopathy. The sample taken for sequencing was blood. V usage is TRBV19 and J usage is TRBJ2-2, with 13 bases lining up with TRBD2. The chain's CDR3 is CASTKLAGGSGELFF. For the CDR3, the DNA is TGTGCCAGTACCAAACTAGCGGGAGGGTCCGGGGAGCTGTTTTTT.